This T cell receptor beta chain was sequenced for a study of blood T cell repertoires in COVID-19. Across the study: Specimens from acute and convalescent COVID-19 originated in the United States, Italy and Spain.

With V trimmed by 5 bases and J by 11 bases, 8 bases remained unmatched. Looked up from germline, CDR1 is MDHEN and CDR2 is SYDVKM. This CDR3 is 12 amino acids long. In the original processing: Amplification with reference gene primers provided the estimates of nucleated cell counts. The method was immunoSEQ multiplex PCR; TCRdb's version includes in-frame clones alone and lacks a portion of them. The V and J calls and the clone size are those of that table, but D and trimming were determined from the DNA. Of about 330,000 clones in the sample, more than 90% were seen once. The receptor comes from a woman aged 25 to 39 who had recovered from COVID-19. Material for sequencing was PBMCs or T cells enriched from blood (not recorded which). The chain has TRBV28 and TRBJ1-1; 7 bases line up with TRBD1. CDR3 residues: CASSLETGKAFF. CDR3 sequence (DNA): TGTGCCAGCAGTCTCGAGACAGGGAAGGCTTTCTTT.